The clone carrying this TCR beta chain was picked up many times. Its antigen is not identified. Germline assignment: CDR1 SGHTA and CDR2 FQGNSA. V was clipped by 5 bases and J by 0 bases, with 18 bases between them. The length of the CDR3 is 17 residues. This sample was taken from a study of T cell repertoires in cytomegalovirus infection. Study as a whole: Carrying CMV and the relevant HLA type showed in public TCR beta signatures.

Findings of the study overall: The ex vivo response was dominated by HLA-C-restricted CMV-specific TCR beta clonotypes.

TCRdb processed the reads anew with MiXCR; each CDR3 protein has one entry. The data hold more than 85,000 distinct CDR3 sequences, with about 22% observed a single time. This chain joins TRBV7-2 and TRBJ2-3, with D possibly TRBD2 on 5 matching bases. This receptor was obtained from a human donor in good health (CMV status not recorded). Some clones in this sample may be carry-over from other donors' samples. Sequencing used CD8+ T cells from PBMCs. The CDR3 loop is CASSRPMEGSSTDTQYF. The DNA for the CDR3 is TGTGCCAGCAGCCGCCCGATGGAAGGGAGTAGCACAGATACGCAGTATTTT. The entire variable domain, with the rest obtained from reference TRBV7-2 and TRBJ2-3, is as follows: GAGVSQSPSNKVTEKGKDVELRCDPISGHTALYWYRQSLGQGLEFLIYFQGNSAPDKSGLPSDRFSAERTGGSVSTLTIQRTQQEDSAVYLCASSRPMEGSSTDTQYFGPGTRLTVL.